This entry lists 2 T cell receptor beta chains sequenced from one sample in a study of OX40 agonist ivuxolimab in advanced cancers. Measured with immunoSEQ multiplex PCR; TCRdb has only the in-frame clones, and not every one. This sample carries tens of thousands of clones, about 91% of them seen once, and the ten largest clones take 2.6%. The source material was CD4+ or CD8+ T cells sorted from blood, sampled in a trial of the OX40 agonist ivuxolimab. These receptors were collected from an adult with an advanced solid tumor such as melanoma, head and neck, liver or kidney cancer.

The table lists this clone with a few counts. The chain carries TRBV18 and TRBJ1-3; no clear D. Trimming took off 3 bases at V and 4 bases at J, with 7 bases between the two ends. Germline loops: CDR1 KGHSH, CDR2 LQKENI. CDR3 size: 13 residues. The chain's CDR3 is CASSPEFGNTIYF. In nucleotides, the CDR3 is TGTGCCAGCTCACCGGAGTTCGGAAACACCATATATTTT.

The CDR3 is CASRKGGWGQPQHF. DNA of the CDR3: TGTGCCAGCAGAAAGGGGGGATGGGGTCAGCCCCAGCATTTT. This chain joins TRBV28 and TRBJ1-5, with D possibly matching TRBD1 (6 bases). The CDR3 contains 14 residues. Germline loops: CDR1 MDHEN, CDR2 SYDVKM. Between the trimmed V and J ends, which lost 6 bases and 6 bases, there was a span of 15 bases.